This T cell receptor (beta chain) originates from a study of technical replicates of blood from several donors. Measured with immunoSEQ multiplex PCR; TCRdb has only the in-frame clones, and not every one. The table shows roughly 70,000 clones, with 94% occurring only once. This CDR3 spans 12 amino acids. Trimming removed 4 bases from V and 0 bases from J, with 2 bases in between. Per germline, CDR1 SNHLY and CDR2 FYNNEI. The clonotype originates from a human donor in good health. Sequenced input: T cells isolated from PBMCs. V gene TRBV2 combines with J gene TRBJ2-3; D unresolved. The CDR3 bases are TGTGCCAGCAGTGCTAGCACAGATACGCAGTATTTT. It encodes CASSASTDTQYF. Using reference TRBV2 and TRBJ2-3 for the parts outside the CDR3, the full variable domain is EPEVTQTPSHQVTQMGQEVILRCVPISNHLYFYWYRQILGQKVEFLVSFYNNEISEKSEIFDDQFSVERPDGSNFTLKIRSTKLEDSAMYFCASSASTDTQYFGPGTRLTVL.